A single sample is the source of the 8 T cell receptor beta chains below, sequenced in a study of T cells in Graves' hyperthyroidism and ophthalmopathy. Regions amplified from RNA transcripts were the TCR beta CDR3 regions. A set of HTBI primers served as the primers for a first-round RT-PCR of the TCR CDR3. TCRdb reprocessed the multiplex PCR reads with MiXCR, giving one entry per CDR3 protein. The profile covers roughly 560,000 distinct CDR3 sequences, with around 15% appearing a single time and about 3.9% taken by the ten largest. The sample taken for sequencing was blood. The origin of the receptors is a woman between 40 and 50 years old with Graves' ophthalmopathy.

The CDR3 region has the DNA TGCAGTGCTGCCCTAAGGATGGGGGCAGAGACCCAGTACTTC. Amino acids: CSAALRMGAETQYF. The V call is TRBV20-1, the J call TRBJ2-5; weak D call: TRBD1 (6 bases). CDR3 length equals 14 residues. Germline V CDR1 and CDR2: DFQATT, SNEGSKA (reference sequence). Trimming took off 5 bases at V and 4 bases at J, with 17 bases between the two ends.

This clonotype came up many times. This chain uses TRBV12-3 or TRBV12-4 with TRBJ1-2; D gene unclear. With 1 base removed from V and 6 bases from J, the gap between germline ends came to 12 bases. CDR3 length equals 14 residues. CDR3 in amino acids: CASSLGGLPNGYTF. CDR3 bases: TGTGCCAGCAGTTTAGGCGGCCTTCCAAATGGCTACACCTTC.

This clonotype was counted many times. V usage is TRBV5-8 and J usage is TRBJ2-2; D remains unclear. This CDR3 region has 13 residues. Trimming shortened V by 1 base and J by 8 bases, and 9 bases separated the two germline ends. Germline loops: CDR1 SGHTS, CDR2 YDEGEE. CDR3: CASSLNRLGELFF. CDR3 DNA sequence: TGTGCCAGCAGCTTGAACCGCTTGGGGGAGCTGTTTTTT.

This clonotype was counted at least ten times. A much larger clone lies one base from this, so it may be a read error. V is TRBV19 and J is TRBJ1-2; 12 bases are shared with TRBD1. CDR1 and CDR2 from the germline V gene are LNHDA and SQIVND (reference sequence). This CDR3 spans 15 amino acids. CDR3 nucleotide sequence: TGTGCCGGTAGGCCTATGGGACAGGGGGCGTATGGCTACACCTTC. Amino acid sequence: CAGRPMGQGAYGYTF.

This clonotype was recorded many times. The CDR3 region is CASSTGLAGREYF. Written as DNA, the CDR3 is TGTGCCAGCTCGACTGGGCTAGCAGGGCGGGAGTACTTC. This rearrangement joins TRBV6-5 to TRBJ2-7; TRBD1 or TRBD2 may be the D gene (5 bases each). Germline V gives CDR1 MNHEY, CDR2 SVGAGI. The CDR3 sequence is 13 residues long. The germline V and J ends were trimmed by 8 bases and 11 bases, with 22 bases remaining between them.

This clonotype was counted many times. The rearrangement links TRBV19 to TRBJ1-2, with TRBD1 matching over 8 bases. Losses at the gene ends were 7 bases for V and 3 bases for J; bases not matched to a gene: 7. CDR3 size: 14 residues. CDR1 is LNHDA and CDR2 is SQIVND in the germline V gene (reference sequence). This CDR3 reads CASISGTGDYGYTF. The CDR3, as DNA: TGTGCCAGTATTTCCGGGACAGGTGACTATGGCTACACCTTC.

The sample holds many counts of this clonotype. The V gene is TRBV5-1, the J gene TRBJ2-2, with D unclear. The CDR3 covers 15 residues. The V and J ends lost 4 bases and 3 bases respectively, with 13 bases between them. Germline CDR1 and CDR2: SGHRS and YFSETQ. As DNA, the CDR3 is TGCGCCAGCAGCCAGGTGACACCCGACACCGGGGAGCTGTTTTTT. Translated: CASSQVTPDTGELFF.

The chain uses TRBV5-1 and TRBJ1-6, with 11 bases aligning to TRBD1. The CDR3 spans 14 residues. V lost 2 bases and J lost 9; bases outside the gene matches: 1. Germline loops: CDR1 SGHRS, CDR2 YFSETQ. This CDR3 reads CASSFGQGASPLHF. The DNA for the CDR3 is TGCGCCAGCAGCTTTGGACAGGGGGCTTCACCCCTCCACTTT.